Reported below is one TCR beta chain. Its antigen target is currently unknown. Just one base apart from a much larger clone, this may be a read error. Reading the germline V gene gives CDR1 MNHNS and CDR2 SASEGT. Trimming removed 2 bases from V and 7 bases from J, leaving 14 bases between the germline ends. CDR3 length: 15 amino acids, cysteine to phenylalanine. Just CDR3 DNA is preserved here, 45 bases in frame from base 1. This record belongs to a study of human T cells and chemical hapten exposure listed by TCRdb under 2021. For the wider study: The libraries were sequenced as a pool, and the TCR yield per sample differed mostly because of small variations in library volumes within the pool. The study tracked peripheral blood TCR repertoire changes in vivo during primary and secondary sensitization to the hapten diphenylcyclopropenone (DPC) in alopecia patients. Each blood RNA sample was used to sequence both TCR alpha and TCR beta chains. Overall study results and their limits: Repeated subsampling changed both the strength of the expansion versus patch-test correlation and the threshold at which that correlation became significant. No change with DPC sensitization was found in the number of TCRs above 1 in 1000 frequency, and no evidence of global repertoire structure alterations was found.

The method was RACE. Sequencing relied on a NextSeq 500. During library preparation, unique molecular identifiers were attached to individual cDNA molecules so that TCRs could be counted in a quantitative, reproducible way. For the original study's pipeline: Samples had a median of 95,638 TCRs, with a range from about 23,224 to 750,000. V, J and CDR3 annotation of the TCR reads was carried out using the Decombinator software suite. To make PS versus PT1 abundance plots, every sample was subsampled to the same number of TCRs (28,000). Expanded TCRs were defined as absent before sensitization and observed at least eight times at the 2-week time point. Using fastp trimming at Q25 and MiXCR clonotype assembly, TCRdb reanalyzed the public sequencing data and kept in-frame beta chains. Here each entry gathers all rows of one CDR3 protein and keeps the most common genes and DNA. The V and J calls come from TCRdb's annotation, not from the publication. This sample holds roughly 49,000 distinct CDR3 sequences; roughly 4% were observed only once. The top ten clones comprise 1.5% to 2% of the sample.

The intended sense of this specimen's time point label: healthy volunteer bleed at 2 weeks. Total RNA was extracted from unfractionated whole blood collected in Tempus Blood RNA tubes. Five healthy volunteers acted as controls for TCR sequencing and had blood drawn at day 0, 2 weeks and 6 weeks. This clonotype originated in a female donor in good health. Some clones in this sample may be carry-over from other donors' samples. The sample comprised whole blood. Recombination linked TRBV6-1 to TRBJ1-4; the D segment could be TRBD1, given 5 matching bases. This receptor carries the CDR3 CASSERQRAGEKLFF. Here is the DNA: TGTGCCAGCAGTGAACGACAGCGGGCGGGTGAAAAACTGTTTTTT.